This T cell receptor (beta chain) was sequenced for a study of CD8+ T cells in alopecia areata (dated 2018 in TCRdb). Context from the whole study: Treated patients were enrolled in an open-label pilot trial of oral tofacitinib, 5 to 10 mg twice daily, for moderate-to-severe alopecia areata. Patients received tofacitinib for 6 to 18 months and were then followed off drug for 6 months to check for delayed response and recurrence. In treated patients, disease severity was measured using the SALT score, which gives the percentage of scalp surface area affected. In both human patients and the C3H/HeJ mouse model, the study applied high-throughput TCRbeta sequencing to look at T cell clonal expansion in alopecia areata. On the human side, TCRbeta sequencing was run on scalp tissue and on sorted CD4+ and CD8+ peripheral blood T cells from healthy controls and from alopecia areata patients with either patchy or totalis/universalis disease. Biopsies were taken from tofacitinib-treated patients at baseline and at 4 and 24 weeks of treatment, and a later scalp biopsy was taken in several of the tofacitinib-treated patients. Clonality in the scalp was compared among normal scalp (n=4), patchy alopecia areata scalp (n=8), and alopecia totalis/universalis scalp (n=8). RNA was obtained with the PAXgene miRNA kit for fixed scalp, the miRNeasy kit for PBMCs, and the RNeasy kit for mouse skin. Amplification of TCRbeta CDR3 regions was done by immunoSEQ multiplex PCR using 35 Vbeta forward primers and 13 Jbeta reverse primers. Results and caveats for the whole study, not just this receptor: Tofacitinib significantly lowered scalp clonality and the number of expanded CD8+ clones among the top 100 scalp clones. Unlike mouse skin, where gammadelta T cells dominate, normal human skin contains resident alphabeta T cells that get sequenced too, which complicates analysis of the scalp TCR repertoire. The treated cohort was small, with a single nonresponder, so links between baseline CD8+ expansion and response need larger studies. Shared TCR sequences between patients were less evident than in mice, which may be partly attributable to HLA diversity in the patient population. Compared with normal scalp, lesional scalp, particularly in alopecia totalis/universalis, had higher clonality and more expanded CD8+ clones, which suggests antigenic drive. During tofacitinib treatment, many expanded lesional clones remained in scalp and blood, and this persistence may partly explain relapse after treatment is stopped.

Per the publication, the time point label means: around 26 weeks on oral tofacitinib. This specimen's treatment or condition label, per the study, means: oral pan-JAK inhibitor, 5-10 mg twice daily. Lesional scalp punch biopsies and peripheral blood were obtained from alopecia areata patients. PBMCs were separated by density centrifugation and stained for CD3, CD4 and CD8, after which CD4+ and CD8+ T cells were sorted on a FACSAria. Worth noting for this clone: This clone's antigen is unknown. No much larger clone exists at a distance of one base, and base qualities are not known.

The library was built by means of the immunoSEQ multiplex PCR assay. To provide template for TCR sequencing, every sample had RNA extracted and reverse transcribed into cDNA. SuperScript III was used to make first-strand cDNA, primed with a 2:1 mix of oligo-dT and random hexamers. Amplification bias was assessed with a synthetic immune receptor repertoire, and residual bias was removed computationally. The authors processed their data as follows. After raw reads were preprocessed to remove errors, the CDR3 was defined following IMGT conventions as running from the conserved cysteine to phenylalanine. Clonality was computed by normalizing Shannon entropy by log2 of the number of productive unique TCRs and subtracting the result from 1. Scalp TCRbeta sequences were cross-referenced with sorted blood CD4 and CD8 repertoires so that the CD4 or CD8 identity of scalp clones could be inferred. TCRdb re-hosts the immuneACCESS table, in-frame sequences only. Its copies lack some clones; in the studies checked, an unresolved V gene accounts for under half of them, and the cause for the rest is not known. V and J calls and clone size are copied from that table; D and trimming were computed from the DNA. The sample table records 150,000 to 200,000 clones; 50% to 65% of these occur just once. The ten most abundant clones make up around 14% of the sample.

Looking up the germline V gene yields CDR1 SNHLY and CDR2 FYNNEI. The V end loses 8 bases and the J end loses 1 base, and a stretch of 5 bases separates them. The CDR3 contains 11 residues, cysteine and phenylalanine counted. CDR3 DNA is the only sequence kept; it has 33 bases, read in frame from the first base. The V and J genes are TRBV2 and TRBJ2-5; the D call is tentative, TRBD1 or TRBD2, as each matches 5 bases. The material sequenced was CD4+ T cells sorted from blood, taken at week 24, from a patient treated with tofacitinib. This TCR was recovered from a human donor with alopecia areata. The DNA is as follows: TGTGCCAGCGGGGGCCAAGAGACCCAGTACTTC. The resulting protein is CASGGQETQYF.